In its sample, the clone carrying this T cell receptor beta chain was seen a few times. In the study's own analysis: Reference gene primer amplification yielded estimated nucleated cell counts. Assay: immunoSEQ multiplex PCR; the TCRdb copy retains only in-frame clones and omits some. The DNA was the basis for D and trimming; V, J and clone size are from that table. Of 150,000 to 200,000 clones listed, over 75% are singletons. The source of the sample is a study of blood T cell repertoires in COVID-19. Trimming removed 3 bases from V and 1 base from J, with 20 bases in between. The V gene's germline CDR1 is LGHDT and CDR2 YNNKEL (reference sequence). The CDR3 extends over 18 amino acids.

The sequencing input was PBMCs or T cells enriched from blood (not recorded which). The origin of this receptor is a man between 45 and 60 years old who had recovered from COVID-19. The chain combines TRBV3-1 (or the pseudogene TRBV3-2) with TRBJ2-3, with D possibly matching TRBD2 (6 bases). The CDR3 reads CASSHPPLGRGRTDTQYF. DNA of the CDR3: TGTGCCAGCAGCCATCCTCCCCTGGGGCGGGGTCGCACAGATACGCAGTATTTT.